Below are 15 T cell receptor beta chains sequenced from a single sample in a study of blood T cell repertoires in COVID-19. The data were produced by immunoSEQ multiplex PCR, yet TCRdb's version contains in-frame clones alone and is incomplete. Among approximately 70,000 clones, roughly 80% were seen once, and the ten largest hold more than 9.5%. Sequences were obtained from peripheral blood. These receptor sequences come from a woman older than 75 with acute or convalescent COVID-19.

V is TRBV14 and J is TRBJ1-1; 7 bases match TRBD1. Germline V CDR1 and CDR2: SGHDN, FVKESK. V was pared by 2 bases and J by 1 base, with 7 bases of the junction left unmatched. The CDR3 extends over 16 amino acids. This CDR3 reads CASSQWLRGRNTEAFF. CDR3 DNA sequence: TGTGCCAGCAGCCAATGGTTAAGGGGGCGGAACACTGAAGCTTTCTTT. Variable domain in full (rest from reference TRBV14 and TRBJ1-1): EAGVTQFPSHSVIEKGQTVTLRCDPISGHDNLYWYRRVMGKEIKFLLHFVKESKQDESGMPNNRFLAERTGGTYSTLKVQPAELEDSGVYFCASSQWLRGRNTEAFFGQGTRLTVV.

This sequence joins TRBV11-2 and TRBJ2-1; D is possibly TRBD1 (6 bases). The CDR3 spans 12 residues. Trimming cost V 3 bases and J 7 bases, with 7 bases left between them. In germline, CDR1 is SGHAT, CDR2 FQNNGV. CDR3 amino acids: CASSFRGNEQFF. The DNA for the CDR3 is TGTGCCAGCAGCTTTAGGGGGAATGAGCAGTTCTTC. The full variable domain, rest sourced from reference TRBV11-2 and TRBJ2-1, is EAGVAQSPRYKIIEKRQSVAFWCNPISGHATLYWYQQILGQGPKLLIQFQNNGVVDDSQLPKDRFSAERLKGVDSTLKIQPAKLEDSAVYLCASSFRGNEQFFGPGTRLTVL.

The chain is built from TRBV18 and TRBJ1-3, with D perhaps TRBD1 (6 bases). Trimming removed 4 bases from V and 0 bases from J, with 28 bases in between. CDR1 is KGHSH and CDR2 is LQKENI in the germline V gene. This CDR3 contains 21 residues. The CDR3 loop reads CASSRSGRSKKGDFSGNTIYF. CDR3 bases: TGTGCCAGCTCACGTTCTGGCCGAAGTAAGAAGGGGGATTTCTCTGGAAACACCATATATTTT. Together with reference TRBV18 and TRBJ1-3, the CDR3 gives the full variable domain: NAGVMQNPRHLVRRRGQEARLRCSPMKGHSHVYWYRQLPEEGLKFMVYLQKENIIDESGMPKERFSAEFPKEGPSILRIQQVVRGDSAAYFCASSRSGRSKKGDFSGNTIYFGEGSWLTVV.

This chain connects TRBV6-5 to TRBJ2-2, with 8 bases matching TRBD1. J lost 4 bases, V lost 6 bases, and 7 bases had no gene match. The CDR3 extends over 15 amino acids. In germline, CDR1 is MNHEY, CDR2 SVGAGI. The CDR3 region has the DNA TGTGCCAGCAGCCCAGACAGGGGTAGCACCGGGGAGCTGTTTTTT. Translating it yields CASSPDRGSTGELFF.

V and J are TRBV14 and TRBJ2-1, with 9 bases matching TRBD2. The V gene's germline CDR1 is SGHDN and CDR2 FVKESK. V was clipped by 5 bases and J by 9 bases; unmatched bases: 14. CDR3 size: 16 residues. As DNA, the CDR3 is TGTGCCAGCAGCTCCCCCGGGACTAGCTACTACGCTGAGCAGTTCTTC. Its protein product is CASSSPGTSYYAEQFF.

The V and J genes are TRBV11-2 and TRBJ2-7; the match to TRBD2 covers 11 bases. V lost 4 bases and J lost 5; bases outside the gene matches: 10. From germline, CDR1 is SGHAT and CDR2 FQNNGV. The CDR3 has 16 amino acids. The CDR3 DNA sequence: TGTGCCAGCAGCTCGCACTCTGGACTAGCGGGCCACGAGCAGTACTTC. This codes for CASSSHSGLAGHEQYF.

The V call is TRBV19, the J call TRBJ1-6; 7 bases are shared with TRBD1. V gave up 3 bases and J gave up 8 bases; unmatched junction bases: 7. Germline-derived CDR1 and CDR2 are LNHDA and SQIVND (reference sequence). This CDR3 comprises 15 residues. CDR3 in DNA: TGTGCCAGTAGTATTCCAAGACAGGGATATTCACCCCTCCACTTT. This encodes CASSIPRQGYSPLHF.

The CDR3 DNA reads TGTGCCAGCAGTTTAGGAGGGACAGGAGGAGAGACCCAGTACTTC. It specifies CASSLGGTGGETQYF. The chain uses TRBV28 and TRBJ2-5; TRBD1 matches 8 bases. V trimming: 2 bases; J trimming: 4 bases; junction bases outside the gene matches: 6. The CDR3 has 15 amino acids. From germline, CDR1 is MDHEN and CDR2 SYDVKM. The variable domain in full, completed from reference TRBV28 and TRBJ2-5, reads DVKVTQSSRYLVKRTGEKVFLECVQDMDHENMFWYRQDPGLGLRLIYFSYDVKMKEKGDIPEGYSVSREKKERFSLILESASTNQTSMYLCASSLGGTGGETQYFGPGTRLLVL.

The chain uses TRBV3-1 (or the pseudogene TRBV3-2) and TRBJ2-6; D is undetermined. In germline, CDR1 is LGHDT, CDR2 YNNKEL (reference sequence). The CDR3 has 14 residues. The V gene lost 4 bases and the J gene lost 0 bases, with 4 bases spanning the gap. The CDR3 is CASSPISGANVLTF. As DNA, the CDR3 is TGTGCCAGCAGCCCTATCTCTGGGGCCAACGTCCTGACTTTC.

The rearrangement links TRBV7-9 to TRBJ2-3; TRBD2 matches 7 bases. Per the germline V gene, CDR1 is SEHNR and CDR2 is FQNEAQ (reference sequence). V lost 6 bases and J lost 0; bases outside the gene matches: 9. The CDR3 sequence is 16 residues long. CDR3 sequence reads: CASRPRFSGSTDTQYF. Written as DNA, the CDR3 is TGTGCCAGCAGACCCAGGTTTAGCGGGAGCACAGATACGCAGTATTTT.

The CDR3 region is CASQGVGRSYNSPLHF. Written as DNA, the CDR3 is TGTGCCAGTCAGGGGGTAGGGAGGTCCTATAATTCACCCCTCCACTTT. The V gene is TRBV25-1, the J gene TRBJ1-6, with 7 bases identical to TRBD1. V lost 9 bases, J lost 1 base, and 9 bases stayed unmatched. CDR1 MGHDK and CDR2 SYGVNS come from the germline V gene. The CDR3 is 16 residues long.

V and J are TRBV19 and TRBJ2-4, with D possibly matching TRBD1 (5 bases). Germline values: CDR1 LNHDA, CDR2 SQIVND (reference sequence). Trimming took off 3 bases at V and 4 bases at J, with 10 bases between the two ends. CDR3 size: 14 residues. CDR3 coding DNA: TGTGCCAGTAGTATCCGGGCAGGGAAAAACATTCAGTACTTC. Protein product: CASSIRAGKNIQYF. Looking up the rest from reference TRBV19 and TRBJ2-4 gives the full variable domain: DGGITQSPKYLFRKEGQNVTLSCEQNLNHDAMYWYRQDPGQGLRLIYYSQIVNDFQKGDIAEGYSVSREKKESFPLTVTSAQKNPTAFYLCASSIRAGKNIQYFGAGTRLSVL.

The chain employs TRBV5-4 and TRBJ2-1; 15 bases fit TRBD2. The J segment lost 8 bases and the V segment lost 4 bases, leaving 7 bases of the junction unmatched. Germline V lookup: CDR1 SGHNT, CDR2 YYREEE (reference sequence). The length of the CDR3 is 16 residues. CDR3 sequence (DNA): TGTGCCAGCAGCCCACGGACTAGCGGGGGGGACGATGAGCAGTTCTTC. This sequence encodes CASSPRTSGGDDEQFF.

In its sample, this clone was seen once. The chain combines TRBV7-2 with TRBJ2-7; D is undetermined. Germline-derived CDR1 and CDR2 are SGHTA and FQGNSA. V gave up 5 bases and J gave up 4 bases, with 21 bases separating them. The CDR3 has 16 amino acids. As DNA, the CDR3 is TGTGCCAGCAGCCCCTGGCCATCAAACAACCCTTACGAGCAGTACTTC. It translates to CASSPWPSNNPYEQYF. Based on the CDR3 plus reference TRBV7-2 and TRBJ2-7, the full variable domain is GAGVSQSPSNKVTEKGKDVELRCDPISGHTALYWYRQSLGQGLEFLIYFQGNSAPDKSGLPSDRFSAERTGGSVSTLTIQRTQQEDSAVYLCASSPWPSNNPYEQYFGPGTRLTVT.

This chain connects TRBV7-2 to TRBJ2-1; 8 nucleotides line up with TRBD2. The CDR3 loop spans 17 amino acids. The ends lost 3 bases at V and 4 bases at J; junction bases unmatched: 11. The germline gives CDR1 SGHTA, CDR2 FQGNSA. CDR3 DNA sequence: TGTGCCAGCAGCTTCTTTAACGGGGGGGTAGGTTACAATGAGCAGTTCTTC. This sequence encodes CASSFFNGGVGYNEQFF.